This TCR beta chain is from a study of blood T cell repertoires in COVID-19. Overall study: Samples taken during acute and convalescent COVID-19 were collected in the United States, Italy and Spain.

Profiled with immunoSEQ multiplex PCR; TCRdb holds only in-frame clones, not every one. The table records around 370,000 clones, almost 90% of them present only once. CDR1 and CDR2 from the germline V gene are MDHEN and SYDVKM. The CDR3 spans 14 residues. V shed 7 bases and J 2 bases; nucleotides not matched to a gene: 3. Patients in Seattle were enrolled during active infection, then followed longitudinally. The TCR sequence derives from an older woman with COVID-19, enrolled during active disease. This chain joins TRBV28 and TRBJ2-3; 10 bases fit TRBD2. Sequenced sample: peripheral blood. The CDR3, as DNA: TGTGCCAGCAAACTAGCGGGAAACACAGATACGCAGTATTTT. Protein product: CASKLAGNTDTQYF.